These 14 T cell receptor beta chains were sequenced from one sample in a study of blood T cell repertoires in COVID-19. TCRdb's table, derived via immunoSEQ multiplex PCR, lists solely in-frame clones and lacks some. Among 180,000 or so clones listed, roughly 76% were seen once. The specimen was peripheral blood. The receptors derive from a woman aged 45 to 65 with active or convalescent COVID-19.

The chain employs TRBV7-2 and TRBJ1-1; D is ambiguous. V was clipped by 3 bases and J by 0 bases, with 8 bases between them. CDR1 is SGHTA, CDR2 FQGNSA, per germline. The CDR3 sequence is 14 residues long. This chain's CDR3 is CASSFLSVNTEAFF. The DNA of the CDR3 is TGTGCCAGCAGCTTCTTATCAGTGAACACTGAAGCTTTCTTT.

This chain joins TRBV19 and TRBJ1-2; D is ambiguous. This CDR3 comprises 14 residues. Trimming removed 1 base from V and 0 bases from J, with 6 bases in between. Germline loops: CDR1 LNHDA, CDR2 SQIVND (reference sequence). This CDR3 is CASSIGRTNYGYTF. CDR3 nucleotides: TGTGCCAGTAGTATAGGCAGGACTAACTATGGCTACACCTTC.

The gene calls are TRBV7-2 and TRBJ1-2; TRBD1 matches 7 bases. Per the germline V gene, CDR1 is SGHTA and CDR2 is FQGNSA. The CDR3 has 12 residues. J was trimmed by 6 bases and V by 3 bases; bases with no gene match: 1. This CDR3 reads CASSFRGNGYTF. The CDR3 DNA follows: TGTGCCAGCAGCTTCAGGGGGAATGGCTACACCTTC. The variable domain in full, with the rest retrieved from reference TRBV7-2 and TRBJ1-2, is GAGVSQSPSNKVTEKGKDVELRCDPISGHTALYWYRQSLGQGLEFLIYFQGNSAPDKSGLPSDRFSAERTGGSVSTLTIQRTQQEDSAVYLCASSFRGNGYTFGSGTRLTVV.

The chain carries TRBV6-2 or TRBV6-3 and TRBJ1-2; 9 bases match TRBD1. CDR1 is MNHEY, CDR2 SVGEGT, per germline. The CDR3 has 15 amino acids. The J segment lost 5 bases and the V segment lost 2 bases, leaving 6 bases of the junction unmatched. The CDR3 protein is CASSYPGTGSYGYTF. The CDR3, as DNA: TGTGCCAGCAGTTACCCCGGGACAGGGTCGTATGGCTACACCTTC.

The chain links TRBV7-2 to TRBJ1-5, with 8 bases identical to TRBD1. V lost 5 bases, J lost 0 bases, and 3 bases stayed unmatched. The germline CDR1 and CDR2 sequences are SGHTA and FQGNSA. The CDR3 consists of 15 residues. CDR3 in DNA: TGTGCCAGCAGCCTACAGGGGGATAGCAATCAGCCCCAGCATTTT. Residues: CASSLQGDSNQPQHF.

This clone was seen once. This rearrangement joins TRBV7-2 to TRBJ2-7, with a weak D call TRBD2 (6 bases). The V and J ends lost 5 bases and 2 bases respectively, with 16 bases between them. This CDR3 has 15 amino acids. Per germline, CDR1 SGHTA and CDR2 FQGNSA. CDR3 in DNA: TGTGCCAGCAGCCCCAAGGCGGGGCTCGCCTACGAGCAGTACTTC. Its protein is CASSPKAGLAYEQYF. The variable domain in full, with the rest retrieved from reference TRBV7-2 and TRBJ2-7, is GAGVSQSPSNKVTEKGKDVELRCDPISGHTALYWYRQSLGQGLEFLIYFQGNSAPDKSGLPSDRFSAERTGGSVSTLTIQRTQQEDSAVYLCASSPKAGLAYEQYFGPGTRLTVT.

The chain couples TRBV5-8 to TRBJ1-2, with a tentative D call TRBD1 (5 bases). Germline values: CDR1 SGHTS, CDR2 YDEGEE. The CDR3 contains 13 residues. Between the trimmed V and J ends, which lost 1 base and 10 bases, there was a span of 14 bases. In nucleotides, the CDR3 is TGTGCCAGCAGCTTGAGGACACCAGTCCACTACACCTTC. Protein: CASSLRTPVHYTF.

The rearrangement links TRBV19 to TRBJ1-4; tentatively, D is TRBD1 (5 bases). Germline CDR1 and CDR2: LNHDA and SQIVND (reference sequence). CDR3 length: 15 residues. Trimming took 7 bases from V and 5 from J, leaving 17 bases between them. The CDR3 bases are TGTGCCAGTAACCCCCGGGGGTCTGGAAATGAAAAACTGTTTTTT. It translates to CASNPRGSGNEKLFF.

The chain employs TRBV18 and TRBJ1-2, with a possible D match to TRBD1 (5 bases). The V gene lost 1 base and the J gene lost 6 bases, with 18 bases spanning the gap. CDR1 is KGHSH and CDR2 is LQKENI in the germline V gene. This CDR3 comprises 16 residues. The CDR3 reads CASSPLSQGVSDGYTF. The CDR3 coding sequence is TGTGCCAGCTCACCACTCTCGCAGGGCGTATCAGATGGCTACACCTTC.

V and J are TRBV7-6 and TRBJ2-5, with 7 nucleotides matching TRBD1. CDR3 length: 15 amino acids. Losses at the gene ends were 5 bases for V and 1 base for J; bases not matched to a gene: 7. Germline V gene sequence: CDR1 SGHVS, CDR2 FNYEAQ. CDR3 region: CASSARTGLQETQYF. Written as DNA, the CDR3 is TGTGCCAGCAGCGCCCGGACAGGCCTCCAAGAGACCCAGTACTTC.

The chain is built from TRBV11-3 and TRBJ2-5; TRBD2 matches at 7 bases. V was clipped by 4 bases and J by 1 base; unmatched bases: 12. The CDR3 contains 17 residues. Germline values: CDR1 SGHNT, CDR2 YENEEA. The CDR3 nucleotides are TGTGCCAGCAGCTCCGGACTAGGGTGGGGAACCCAAGAGACCCAGTACTTC. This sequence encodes CASSSGLGWGTQETQYF.

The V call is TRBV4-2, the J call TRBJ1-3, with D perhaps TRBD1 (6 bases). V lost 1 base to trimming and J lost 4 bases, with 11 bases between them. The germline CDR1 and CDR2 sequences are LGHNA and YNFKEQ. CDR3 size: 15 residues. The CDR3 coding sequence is TGTGCCAGCAGCCAAGCCGCGACAGGAGGAAACACCATATATTTT. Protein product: CASSQAATGGNTIYF.

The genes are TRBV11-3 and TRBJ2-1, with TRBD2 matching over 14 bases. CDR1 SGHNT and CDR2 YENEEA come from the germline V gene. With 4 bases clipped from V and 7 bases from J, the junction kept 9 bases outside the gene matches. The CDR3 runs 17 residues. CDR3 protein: CASSSGLAGESLNEQFF. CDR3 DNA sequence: TGTGCCAGCAGCTCGGGACTAGCGGGAGAGTCGTTGAATGAGCAGTTCTTC.

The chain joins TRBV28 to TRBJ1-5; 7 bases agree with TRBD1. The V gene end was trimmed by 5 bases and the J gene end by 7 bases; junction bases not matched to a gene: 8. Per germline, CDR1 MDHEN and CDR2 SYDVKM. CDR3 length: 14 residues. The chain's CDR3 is CASSPYRGGQPQHF. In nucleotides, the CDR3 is TGTGCCAGCAGTCCGTACAGGGGTGGGCAGCCCCAGCATTTT.